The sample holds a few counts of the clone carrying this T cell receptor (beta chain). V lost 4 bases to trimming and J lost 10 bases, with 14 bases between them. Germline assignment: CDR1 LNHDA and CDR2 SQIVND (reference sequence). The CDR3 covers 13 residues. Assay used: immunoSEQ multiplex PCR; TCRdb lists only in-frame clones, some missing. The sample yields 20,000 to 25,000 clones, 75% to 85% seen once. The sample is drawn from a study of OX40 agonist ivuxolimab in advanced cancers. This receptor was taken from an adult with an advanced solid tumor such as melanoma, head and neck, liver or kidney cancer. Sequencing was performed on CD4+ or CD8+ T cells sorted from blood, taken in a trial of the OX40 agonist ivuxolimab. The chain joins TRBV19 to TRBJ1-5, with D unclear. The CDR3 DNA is TGTGCCAGTAGTACCTCAGACTTCCATCCCCAGCATTTT. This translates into CASSTSDFHPQHF.